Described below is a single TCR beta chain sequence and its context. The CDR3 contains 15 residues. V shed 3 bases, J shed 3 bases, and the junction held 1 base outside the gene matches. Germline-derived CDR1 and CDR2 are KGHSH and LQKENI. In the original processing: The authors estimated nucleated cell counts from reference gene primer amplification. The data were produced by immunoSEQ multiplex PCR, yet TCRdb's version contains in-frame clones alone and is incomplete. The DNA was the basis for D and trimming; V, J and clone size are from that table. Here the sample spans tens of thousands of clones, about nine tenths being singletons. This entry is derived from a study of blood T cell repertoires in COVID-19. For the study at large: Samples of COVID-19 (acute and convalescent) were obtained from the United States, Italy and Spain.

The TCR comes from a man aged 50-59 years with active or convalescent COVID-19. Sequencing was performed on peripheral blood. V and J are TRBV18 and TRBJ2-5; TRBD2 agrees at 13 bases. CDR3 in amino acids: CASSPGLAGEETQYF. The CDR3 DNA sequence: TGTGCCAGCTCACCTGGACTAGCGGGGGAAGAGACCCAGTACTTC.